A selection of T cell receptor beta chains follows, all from one sample in a study of neurological immune-mediated disorders. TCRdb re-called the 5' RACE reads with MiXCR, one entry per CDR3 protein. The sample yields about 45,000 distinct CDR3 sequences, about 13% seen once. The sample taken for sequencing was PBMCs. These receptors all stem from a man between 25 and 39 years old in good health. Each CDR3 is given without its conserved first and last residue. Fields, in order: J gene, V gene, CDR3 protein.

>TRBJ2-3|TRBV28
ASSLLLAGPADTQY
>TRBJ2-1|TRBV28
ASSSGQGDYNEQF
>TRBJ2-7|TRBV28
ATRGLADSYEQY
>TRBJ2-7|TRBV4-1
ASSQDPVSYEQY
>TRBJ2-2|TRBV7-2
ASSYGGRYTGELF
>TRBJ2-7|TRBV3-1
ASSQDRDTYYEQY
>TRBJ2-7|TRBV10-3
AISESRSGRRPEQY
>TRBJ2-7|TRBV3-1
ASSASRGYEQY
>TRBJ2-6|TRBV28
ATIGQDLAGANVLT
>TRBJ2-1|TRBV7-3
ASSFSPGGDNEQF
>TRBJ2-1|TRBV20-1
SAMDRGSYNEQF
>TRBJ2-1|TRBV27
ASSFLSGNYNEQF
>TRBJ2-7|TRBV20-1
SAFPPGAFYEQY
>TRBJ2-2|TRBV5-1
ASSLVGLTNTGELF
>TRBJ2-1|TRBV12-3/TRBV12-4
ASSTRLAANEQF
>TRBJ2-3|TRBV18
ASSLGRTDTQY
>TRBJ2-7|TRBV28
ASSLAGGPNEQY
>TRBJ2-7|TRBV7-9
ASSPQQGGEQY
>TRBJ1-1|TRBV11-2
ASSYPRGGLNTEAF
>TRBJ2-7|TRBV30
AWSDPNYEQY
>TRBJ2-5|TRBV20-1
SAREPDGLQETQY
>TRBJ2-1|TRBV28
ASSSEIPASEQF
>TRBJ2-7|TRBV5-1
ASSFQGPSSYEQY
>TRBJ2-1|TRBV20-1
SAGMDSLSYNEQF
>TRBJ1-2|TRBV29-1
SVEDQGAYGYT
>TRBJ2-1|TRBV11-3
ASSSGNRLYNEQF
>TRBJ2-3|TRBV7-7
ASSLWGTRTDTQY
>TRBJ2-1|TRBV6-6
ASSGGFRDEQF
>TRBJ2-2|TRBV20-1
SARQGGNTGELF
>TRBJ2-7|TRBV5-1
ASSALYRGAYEQY
>TRBJ2-5|TRBV6-1
ASSLLAGGQETQY
>TRBJ2-7|TRBV20-1
SARDRPVREFINEQY
>TRBJ2-5|TRBV6-6
ASSWGGGQVETQY
>TRBJ2-5|TRBV20-1
SARRSSGNQETQY
>TRBJ2-3|TRBV14
ASSVTGEGGPDTQY
>TRBJ2-7|TRBV10-3
AISGEPSGSKSEQY
>TRBJ2-3|TRBV5-1
ASSLLAVTSTDTQY
>TRBJ2-1|TRBV11-3
ASSFAGSGWNEQF
>TRBJ2-2|TRBV20-1
SARPGGHTGELF
>TRBJ2-3|TRBV12-3/TRBV12-4
ASNFGSSDTQY
>TRBJ2-2|TRBV14
ASSQGYGISANTGELF
>TRBJ2-7|TRBV10-3
VISGGRGGYEQY
>TRBJ2-3|TRBV28
ASSLVYRGTDTQY
>TRBJ1-5|TRBV20-1
SAREGYSNQPQH
>TRBJ2-2|TRBV24-1
ATSDFPTTGELF
>TRBJ2-7|TRBV20-1
SASLNEQY
>TRBJ2-1|TRBV14
ASSQEHGNEQF
>TRBJ1-5|TRBV5-1
ASSLRSNQPQH
>TRBJ1-1|TRBV6-2/TRBV6-3
ASTKHGGRVTEAF